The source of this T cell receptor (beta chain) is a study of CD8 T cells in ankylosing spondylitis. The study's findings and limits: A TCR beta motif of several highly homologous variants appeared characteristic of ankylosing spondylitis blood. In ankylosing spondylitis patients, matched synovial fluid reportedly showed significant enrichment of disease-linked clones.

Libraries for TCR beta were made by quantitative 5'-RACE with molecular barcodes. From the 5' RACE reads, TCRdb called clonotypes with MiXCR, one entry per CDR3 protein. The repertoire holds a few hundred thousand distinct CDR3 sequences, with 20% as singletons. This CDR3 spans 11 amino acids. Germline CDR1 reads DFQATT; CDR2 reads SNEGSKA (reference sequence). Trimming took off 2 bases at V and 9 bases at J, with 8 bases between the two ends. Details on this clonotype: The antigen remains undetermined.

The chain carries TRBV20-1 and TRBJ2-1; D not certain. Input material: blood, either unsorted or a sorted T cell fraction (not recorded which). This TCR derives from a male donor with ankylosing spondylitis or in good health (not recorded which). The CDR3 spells CSARTGREQFF. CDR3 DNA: TGCAGTGCTAGAACTGGGCGTGAGCAGTTCTTC.